Reported below is one TCR beta chain. The antigen is undetermined. This sample was taken from a study of T cell repertoires in cytomegalovirus infection. In TCRdb, the reads were re-called with MiXCR into one record per CDR3 protein. The sample includes roughly 120,000 distinct CDR3 sequences, more than 25% of them seen just once. The CDR3 is 19 residues long. From germline, CDR1 is SGHVS and CDR2 FNYEAQ. V lost 3 bases and J 0 bases, leaving 21 bases between the germline ends. The sample in question was CD8+ T cells from cultured PBMCs, obtained from culture after CMV antigen stimulation. The chain joins TRBV7-6 to TRBJ2-1; D may correspond to TRBD1 or TRBD2 (5 bases each). This receptor was taken from a human donor in good health (CMV status not recorded). Some clones in this sample may be carry-over from other donors' samples. The CDR3 nucleotides read TGTGCCAGCAGCTTCCTCGTAATTGAGGGGTTGAGCTCCTACAATGAGCAGTTCTTC. Encoded protein: CASSFLVIEGLSSYNEQFF.